These 21 T cell receptor beta chains originate from one sample sequenced in a study of T cell responses to AZD1222 COVID-19 vaccine. Assay: immunoSEQ multiplex PCR; the TCRdb copy retains only in-frame clones and omits some. Altogether about 160,000 clones are present, roughly 88% being singletons, with the ten largest covering 4% to 5.5%. Sequencing was performed on peripheral blood, taken 28 days after the second AZD1222 dose. The receptors originated from an adult who received the AZD1222 COVID-19 vaccine.

The chain combines TRBV11-2 with TRBJ1-2; no clear D. CDR1 and CDR2 (germline): SGHAT, FQNNGV. The CDR3 is 14 residues long. V lost 3 bases and J lost 0, with 8 bases in between. CDR3 region: CASSFGRSNYGYTF. The CDR3 DNA reads as TGTGCCAGCAGCTTTGGACGGTCTAACTATGGCTACACCTTC.

The chain links TRBV2 to TRBJ1-6; D is unresolved. The germline V gene encodes CDR1 SNHLY and CDR2 FYNNEI. Trimming removed 4 bases from V and 6 bases from J, with 16 bases in between. This CDR3 has 16 residues. The CDR3: CASSVEDPGANSPLHF. DNA for the CDR3: TGTGCCAGCAGTGTAGAGGACCCGGGAGCTAATTCACCCCTCCACTTT.

CDR3 region: CASSYRSSYEQYF. DNA of the CDR3: TGTGCCAGCAGTTACAGGAGCTCCTACGAGCAGTACTTC. V usage is TRBV6-5 and J usage is TRBJ2-7; D call uncertain. The V and J ends lost 2 bases and 0 bases respectively, with 5 bases between them. Germline V gene sequence: CDR1 MNHEY, CDR2 SVGAGI. The CDR3 has 13 residues.

The J gene is TRBJ2-7, the V gene TRBV10-3; D is undetermined. Germline V CDR1 and CDR2: ENHRY, SYGVKD. This CDR3 is 12 amino acids long. Trimming cost V 5 bases and J 10 bases, with 15 bases left between them. CDR3 region: CAISTPPDDQYF. For the CDR3, the DNA is TGTGCCATCAGTACCCCCCCCGATGACCAGTACTTC.

The chain joins TRBV6-5 to TRBJ1-3; the D is unclear. Germline V CDR1 and CDR2: MNHEY, SVGAGI. The V end lost 7 bases, the J end lost 6 bases, and 16 bases lay between the germline ends. The CDR3 is made up of 14 amino acids. CDR3 coding DNA: TGTGCCAGCACGAGAGGGAAAGGCGAAAACACCATATATTTT. Encoded protein: CASTRGKGENTIYF.

This chain uses TRBV6-5 with TRBJ1-1; tentative D call: TRBD1 (6 bases). This CDR3 spans 14 amino acids. Between the trimmed V and J ends, which lost 4 bases and 3 bases, there was a span of 12 bases. Germline lookup yields CDR1 MNHEY and CDR2 SVGAGI. The chain's CDR3 is CASSWLGADTEAFF. The CDR3 nucleotides read TGTGCCAGCAGTTGGTTGGGGGCGGACACTGAAGCTTTCTTT.

The chain carries TRBV4-1 and TRBJ2-4; TRBD2 aligns across 7 bases. Looked up from germline, CDR1 is MGHRA and CDR2 is YSYEKL. With V trimmed by 3 bases and J by 0 bases, 8 bases remained unmatched. The CDR3 is 17 residues long. The CDR3 protein is CASSQIGTKLAKNIQYF. As DNA, the CDR3 is TGCGCCAGCAGCCAGATCGGGACTAAGCTAGCCAAAAACATTCAGTACTTC.

Remarks on this clone: A junction boundary mismatches the germline segment, possibly from a read error. The chain employs TRBV12-3 or TRBV12-4 and TRBJ2-7; 8 bases are shared with TRBD1. There are 11 residues in the CDR3. The DNA for the CDR3 is TGTGCCAGCAGTTTCGGGACAGGCCCAGTTTTC. Its protein product is CASSFGTGPVF.

The genes are TRBV30 and TRBJ2-3; TRBD2 matches at 7 bases. The CDR3 runs to 14 residues. The junction had 5 bases not matched to a gene; V was cut back by 5 bases and J by 0 bases. Per germline, CDR1 GTSNPN and CDR2 SVGIG (reference sequence). The CDR3 sequence: CAWGAGRSTDTQYF. DNA of the CDR3: TGTGCCTGGGGAGCGGGGAGGAGCACAGATACGCAGTATTTT.

V gene TRBV5-1 combines with J gene TRBJ1-3; a possible D gene is TRBD1 (5 bases). CDR1 and CDR2 (germline): SGHRS, YFSETQ. V was clipped by 0 bases and J by 4 bases, with 11 bases between them. The CDR3 is made up of 15 amino acids. The DNA for the CDR3 is TGCGCCAGCAGCTTGGTCCAGGGAATCGGAAACACCATATATTTT. Translating gives CASSLVQGIGNTIYF. The whole variable domain, filled in from reference TRBV5-1 and TRBJ1-3, reads KAGVTQTPRYLIKTRGQQVTLSCSPISGHRSVSWYQQTPGQGLQFLFEYFSETQRNKGNFPGRFSGRQFSNSRSEMNVSTLELGDSALYLCASSLVQGIGNTIYFGEGSWLTVV.

The J gene is TRBJ1-3, the V gene TRBV14; D is uncertain. Germline V gene lookup returns CDR1 SGHDN and CDR2 FVKESK. This CDR3 region has 14 residues. V lost 2 bases, J lost 4 bases, and 9 bases lay in between. The CDR3 region is CASSQNRAGNTIYF. CDR3 sequence (DNA): TGTGCCAGCAGCCAAAACAGAGCCGGAAACACCATATATTTT.

This chain connects TRBV6-1 to TRBJ1-5; no clear D. CDR1 and CDR2 from the germline V gene are MNHNS and SASEGT. With 6 bases removed from V and 1 base from J, the gap between germline ends came to 10 bases. The CDR3 is made up of 14 amino acids. DNA of the CDR3: TGTGCCAGCAGACCTGGGATGAGCAATCAGCCCCAGCATTTT. It translates to CASRPGMSNQPQHF.

The chain links TRBV30 to TRBJ1-3; maybe TRBD1 (5 bases). Per germline, CDR1 GTSNPN and CDR2 SVGIG (reference sequence). The CDR3 extends over 13 amino acids. V was clipped by 4 bases and J by 9 bases, with 16 bases between them. In DNA form, the CDR3 reads TGTGCCTGGAACTGGGGGGGTACGAGCACCATATATTTT. It specifies CAWNWGGTSTIYF.

The table lists this clone with a count of one. The gene calls are TRBV5-4 and TRBJ2-5; 7 nucleotides match TRBD1. This CDR3 region has 13 residues. CDR1 and CDR2 from the germline V gene are SGHNT and YYREEE (reference sequence). Trimming cost V 4 bases and J 4 bases; bases outside gene matches: 4. CDR3 in DNA: TGTGCCAGCAGCCTCAGACAGGGAGAGACCCAGTACTTC. This translates into CASSLRQGETQYF.

The chain couples TRBV6-5 to TRBJ2-7; no clear D. The V end was cut by 6 bases, the J end by 1 base, with 10 bases between. Germline CDR1 reads MNHEY; CDR2 reads SVGAGI. This CDR3 spans 13 amino acids. CDR3 region: CASSPFESYEQYF. The CDR3 DNA sequence: TGTGCCAGCAGCCCCTTCGAGTCCTACGAGCAGTACTTC.

This clone showed up just a few times. The V and J genes are TRBV4-2 and TRBJ2-7; maybe TRBD2 (5 bases). The V gene lost 0 bases and the J gene lost 3 bases, with 12 bases spanning the gap. This CDR3 contains 15 residues. Per germline, CDR1 LGHNA and CDR2 YNFKEQ. This CDR3 reads CASSQEDGELYEQYF. CDR3 sequence (DNA): TGTGCCAGCAGCCAAGAGGACGGGGAGCTCTACGAGCAGTACTTC.

This clone has more than one count but fewer than ten. The rearrangement joins TRBV20-1 to TRBJ1-2; D is uncertain. The V gene's germline CDR1 is DFQATT and CDR2 SNEGSKA (reference sequence). Between the trimmed V and J ends, which lost 5 bases and 2 bases, there was a span of 6 bases. The CDR3 runs to 11 residues. The CDR3: CSALGNYGYTF. The CDR3 region has the DNA TGCAGTGCTTTAGGGAACTATGGCTACACCTTC.

The CDR3 DNA follows: TGCGCCAGCAGCGGACCGGGACAGAGCCGTCTAATGAACACTGAAGCTTTCTTT. Its translation: CASSGPGQSRLMNTEAFF. The V and J genes are TRBV5-1 and TRBJ1-1, with 7 nucleotides matching TRBD1. The germline V gene has CDR1 SGHRS and CDR2 YFSETQ. Trimming took 4 bases from V and 0 from J; bases not matched to a gene: 15. The length of the CDR3 is 18 residues.

CDR3 coding DNA: TGTGCCAGCAGCTTAGTTGGGGGTAGGGACACCATATATTTT. Its protein product is CASSLVGGRDTIYF. V gene TRBV7-2 combines with J gene TRBJ1-3, with D possibly matching TRBD1 (5 bases). The germline V gene encodes CDR1 SGHTA and CDR2 FQGNSA. V lost 1 base, J lost 8 bases, and 12 bases lay in between. The CDR3 covers 14 residues.

This chain links TRBV28 with TRBJ1-3; 12 positions match TRBD1. The CDR3 spans 16 residues. Looked up from germline, CDR1 is MDHEN and CDR2 is SYDVKM. Trimming cost V 6 bases and J 3 bases; bases outside gene matches: 6. For the CDR3, the DNA is TGTGCCAGCAGGCCCGGGACAGGGGGCAATGGAAACACCATATATTTT. Protein product: CASRPGTGGNGNTIYF.

The gene calls are TRBV2 and TRBJ1-4; perhaps TRBD1 as D (5 bases). The CDR3 is 12 residues long. Per the germline V gene, CDR1 is SNHLY and CDR2 is FYNNEI. V lost 7 bases and J lost 14, with 17 bases in between. The CDR3 bases are TGTGCCAGCACCCCGGATCAGGGAGCCCTGTTTTTT. Its protein product is CASTPDQGALFF. The full variable domain, completed using reference TRBV2 and TRBJ1-4, is EPEVTQTPSHQVTQMGQEVILRCVPISNHLYFYWYRQILGQKVEFLVSFYNNEISEKSEIFDDQFSVERPDGSNFTLKIRSTKLEDSAMYFCASTPDQGALFFGSGTQLSVL.